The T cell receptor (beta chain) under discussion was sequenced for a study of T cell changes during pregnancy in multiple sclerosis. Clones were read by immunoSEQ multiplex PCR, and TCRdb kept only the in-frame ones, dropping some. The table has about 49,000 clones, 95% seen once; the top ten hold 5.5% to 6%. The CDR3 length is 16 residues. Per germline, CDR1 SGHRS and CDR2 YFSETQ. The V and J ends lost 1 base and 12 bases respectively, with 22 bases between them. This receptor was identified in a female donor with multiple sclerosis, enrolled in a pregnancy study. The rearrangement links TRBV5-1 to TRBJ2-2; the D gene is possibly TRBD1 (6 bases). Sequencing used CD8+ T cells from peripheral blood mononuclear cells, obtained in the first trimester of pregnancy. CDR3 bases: TGCGCCAGCAGCTTGACGATAACAGGGAACATTGAGAAGCTGTTTTTT. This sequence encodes CASSLTITGNIEKLFF.